These 22 T cell receptor beta chains originate from one sample sequenced in a study of shared clonotypes between healthy human individuals. TCRdb keeps only in-frame clones here, not all; method: immunoSEQ multiplex PCR. The table records around 2.3 million clones, almost 96% of them present only once. The specimen sequenced was naive CD4+ T cells sorted from blood. Subset indicated: CD45RA+ positively selected. The origin of the receptors is a young man in good health.

This sequence joins TRBV4-3 and TRBJ1-2; no clear D gene. V was pared by 0 bases and J by 4 bases, with 6 bases between. The germline V gene encodes CDR1 LGHNA and CDR2 YSLEER. The CDR3 is 13 residues long. DNA for the CDR3: TGCGCCAGCAGCCAAGAGCCGGGCTATGGCTACACCTTC. Translation gives CASSQEPGYGYTF.

This clone was observed a few times. V and J are TRBV19 and TRBJ2-7, with D perhaps matching TRBD2 (6 bases). CDR1 is LNHDA and CDR2 is SQIVND in the germline V gene (reference sequence). The length of the CDR3 is 15 residues. The germline V and J ends were trimmed by 3 bases and 0 bases, with 12 bases remaining between them. The CDR3 DNA reads as TGTGCCAGTAGTATCGGGACTCGGAACTCCTACGAGCAGTACTTC. Its protein product is CASSIGTRNSYEQYF.

The chain is built from TRBV19 and TRBJ1-4; TRBD1 matches at 7 bases. Germline lookup yields CDR1 LNHDA and CDR2 SQIVND (reference sequence). V was clipped by 6 bases and J by 4 bases; unmatched bases: 2. This CDR3 spans 13 amino acids. The CDR3 region is CASSGDSNEKLFF. The DNA for the CDR3 is TGTGCCAGTAGCGGGGACAGTAATGAAAAACTGTTTTTT.

The chain recombines TRBV5-1 with TRBJ2-5, with unresolved D. V lost 3 bases and J 2 bases, leaving 14 bases between the germline ends. CDR1 and CDR2 (germline): SGHRS, YFSETQ. This CDR3 is 15 amino acids long. In DNA form, the CDR3 reads TGCGCCAGCAGCTCCCTAGGGAACGGACAAGAGACCCAGTACTTC. This sequence encodes CASSSLGNGQETQYF.

DNA of the CDR3: TGTGCCAGCAGCCGAGGGGAGGGAGAGACCCAGTACTTC. It yields the protein CASSRGEGETQYF. The chain uses TRBV7-9 and TRBJ2-5, with 7 bases matching TRBD2. This CDR3 comprises 13 residues. CDR1 and CDR2 (germline): SEHNR, FQNEAQ (reference sequence). The V segment lost 5 bases and the J segment 4 bases; nucleotides outside the gene matches: 4.

The chain combines TRBV6-6 with TRBJ2-1; TRBD1 matches 7 bases. Germline trimming cut 6 bases from V and 10 bases from J; bases unmatched to any gene: 9. The CDR3 totals 13 residues. The V gene's germline CDR1 is MNHNY and CDR2 SVGAGI (reference sequence). The CDR3 loop is CASSPDRVGEQFF. Here the CDR3 DNA reads TGTGCCAGCAGCCCCGACAGGGTAGGCGAGCAGTTCTTC.

This chain connects TRBV5-4 to TRBJ2-7; 10 bases line up with TRBD2. Germline V gene lookup returns CDR1 SGHNT and CDR2 YYREEE (reference sequence). This CDR3 has 14 amino acids. V lost 3 bases and J lost 5; bases outside the gene matches: 5. CDR3 in amino acids: CASSSSSGRNEQYF. The CDR3 DNA sequence: TGTGCCAGCAGCTCCTCTAGCGGGAGAAACGAGCAGTACTTC.

This rearrangement joins TRBV7-6 to TRBJ1-1, with 7 bases fitting TRBD1. This CDR3 spans 14 amino acids. V shed 5 bases and J 0 bases; nucleotides not matched to a gene: 3. Germline CDR1 SGHVS, CDR2 FNYEAQ. Here the CDR3 reads CASSQGQMNTEAFF. DNA of the CDR3: TGTGCCAGCAGCCAGGGACAGATGAACACTGAAGCTTTCTTT.

The chain is built from TRBV14 and TRBJ2-7; possibly TRBD2 for D (6 bases). Trimming removed 0 bases at V and 6 bases at J, with 18 bases between. CDR3 size: 16 residues. Germline CDR1 is SGHDN and CDR2 is FVKESK. The chain's CDR3 is CASSQDVPGTYSEQYF. The CDR3, as DNA: TGTGCCAGCAGCCAAGATGTACCCGGGACTTACTCCGAGCAGTACTTC.

The chain couples TRBV4-3 to TRBJ2-1; 8 bases map to TRBD2. J was trimmed by 0 bases and V by 4 bases; bases with no gene match: 2. This CDR3 comprises 15 residues. Per germline, CDR1 LGHNA and CDR2 YSLEER. The CDR3 DNA follows: TGCGCCAGCAGCCTCGGGAGGGACTCCTACAATGAGCAGTTCTTC. It is translated as CASSLGRDSYNEQFF.

About this clone: Other DNA sequences from this sample encode an identical CDR3 as well. The V gene is TRBV5-1, the J gene TRBJ2-1; no definite D call. V lost 5 bases, J lost 4 bases, and 4 bases lay in between. Germline V gene sequence: CDR1 SGHRS, CDR2 YFSETQ. CDR3 length equals 11 residues. CDR3 coding DNA: TGCGCCAGCAGAGATTACAATGAGCAGTTCTTC. This sequence encodes CASRDYNEQFF. The entire variable domain, with the rest obtained from reference TRBV5-1 and TRBJ2-1, is as follows: KAGVTQTPRYLIKTRGQQVTLSCSPISGHRSVSWYQQTPGQGLQFLFEYFSETQRNKGNFPGRFSGRQFSNSRSEMNVSTLELGDSALYLCASRDYNEQFFGPGTRLTVL.

The gene calls are TRBV5-1 and TRBJ2-7; TRBD2 matches at 7 bases. Trimming removed 1 base from V and 2 bases from J; junction bases left unmatched: 9. From germline, CDR1 is SGHRS and CDR2 YFSETQ. CDR3 length: 16 residues. The CDR3 protein is CASSLMPSGTPYEQYF. As DNA, the CDR3 is TGCGCCAGCAGCTTGATGCCTAGCGGAACCCCCTACGAGCAGTACTTC. Drawing the rest from reference TRBV5-1 and TRBJ2-7, the complete variable domain is KAGVTQTPRYLIKTRGQQVTLSCSPISGHRSVSWYQQTPGQGLQFLFEYFSETQRNKGNFPGRFSGRQFSNSRSEMNVSTLELGDSALYLCASSLMPSGTPYEQYFGPGTRLTVT.

The sample holds one count of this clone. The chain recombines TRBV6-1 with TRBJ2-5; D tentatively fits TRBD1 or TRBD2 (5 bases each). The V and J ends lost 6 bases and 1 base respectively, with 15 bases between them. This CDR3 spans 15 amino acids. From germline, CDR1 is MNHNS and CDR2 SASEGT. In nucleotides, the CDR3 is TGTGCCAGCAGAAGGACATACGAGGGCCAAGAGACCCAGTACTTC. Its translation is CASRRTYEGQETQYF.

This clone was observed a single time. The genes are TRBV18 and TRBJ2-7; 10 bases are a match to TRBD2. Germline V CDR1 and CDR2: KGHSH, LQKENI. J was trimmed by 6 bases and V by 6 bases; bases with no gene match: 8. The CDR3 is made up of 14 amino acids. CDR3 loop: CASSRTSGDIEQYF. The DNA for the CDR3 is TGTGCCAGCTCTCGGACTAGCGGTGACATCGAGCAGTACTTC. Complete variable domain (other parts from reference TRBV18 and TRBJ2-7): NAGVMQNPRHLVRRRGQEARLRCSPMKGHSHVYWYRQLPEEGLKFMVYLQKENIIDESGMPKERFSAEFPKEGPSILRIQQVVRGDSAAYFCASSRTSGDIEQYFGPGTRLTVT.

The chain combines TRBV7-2 with TRBJ2-2; a possible D gene is TRBD1 (6 bases). The CDR3 is 17 amino acids. V was cut by 5 bases and J by 2 bases, with 18 bases left in between. In germline, CDR1 is SGHTA, CDR2 FQGNSA. The CDR3 coding sequence is TGTGCCAGCAGCGCCGACCGGACAGTTCGAAACACCGGGGAGCTGTTTTTT. Protein product: CASSADRTVRNTGELFF.

The genes are TRBV28 and TRBJ2-7; D may be TRBD1 (6 bases). Trimming removed 5 bases from V and 0 bases from J, with 11 bases in between. CDR3 size: 14 residues. Per germline, CDR1 MDHEN and CDR2 SYDVKM. The CDR3 sequence: CASSNGQFSYEQYF. In DNA form, the CDR3 reads TGTGCCAGCAGTAACGGACAGTTCTCCTACGAGCAGTACTTC.

The chain carries TRBV5-4 and TRBJ1-1; D is ambiguous. This CDR3 is 14 amino acids long. Germline CDR1 is SGHNT and CDR2 is YYREEE (reference sequence). The V end lost 2 bases, the J end lost 2 bases, and 10 bases lay between the germline ends. The DNA of the CDR3 is TGTGCCAGCAGCTTCGAAGGGCTAAACACTGAAGCTTTCTTT. Protein sequence: CASSFEGLNTEAFF.

This clone came up once. This sequence joins TRBV18 and TRBJ2-2; D uncertain. Trimming shortened V by 5 bases and J by 1 base, and 17 bases separated the two germline ends. Germline lookup yields CDR1 KGHSH and CDR2 LQKENI. The CDR3 has 17 residues. CDR3 DNA sequence: TGTGCCAGCTCAGCCACCTCTTGGACCCTGAACACCGGGGAGCTGTTTTTT. Amino acid sequence: CASSATSWTLNTGELFF.

V usage is TRBV5-4 and J usage is TRBJ1-1; D remains ambiguous. The CDR3 is 14 residues long. V was pared by 6 bases and J by 4 bases, with 16 bases between. In germline, CDR1 is SGHNT, CDR2 YYREEE (reference sequence). CDR3 sequence reads: CASTWSLEGTEAFF. The CDR3 DNA reads TGTGCCAGCACATGGAGCTTGGAAGGCACTGAAGCTTTCTTT.

V is TRBV9 and J is TRBJ2-7; 7 bases are shared with TRBD1. The germline V gene encodes CDR1 SGDLS and CDR2 YYNGEE. J was trimmed by 4 bases and V by 1 base; bases with no gene match: 8. The CDR3 runs to 15 residues. For the CDR3, the DNA is TGTGCCAGCAGCGTATCAGGTCAGGGGGTGTACGAGCAGTACTTC. Its translation is CASSVSGQGVYEQYF.

The chain employs TRBV12-5 and TRBJ1-6; unclear D gene. The V gene's germline CDR1 is LGHNT and CDR2 FRNRAP. V was pared by 7 bases and J by 0 bases, with 10 bases between. The CDR3 spans 15 residues. CDR3 amino acids: CASALRSSYNSPLHF. In nucleotides, the CDR3 is TGTGCTAGTGCCCTGAGAAGCTCCTATAATTCACCCCTCCACTTT.

The J gene is TRBJ1-6, the V gene TRBV18, with 8 bases lining up with TRBD1. CDR3 length equals 15 residues. CDR1 is KGHSH and CDR2 is LQKENI in the germline V gene. V shed 6 bases and J 7 bases; nucleotides not matched to a gene: 8. This chain's CDR3 is CASSFGTGLNSPLHF. The DNA of the CDR3 is TGTGCCAGCTCGTTCGGGACAGGTTTAAATTCACCCCTCCACTTT.